This TCR beta chain was profiled in a study of blood T cells in healthy people across ages. This CDR3 has 15 amino acids. Trimming removed 5 bases from V and 4 bases from J; junction bases left unmatched: 8. CDR1 SGHTA and CDR2 FQGNSA come from the germline V gene. A second PCR of about 7 to 12 cycles used a sample-barcoded 5' primer and a J-beta primer mix. Using its own MiXCR run on the 5' RACE reads, TCRdb lists one record per CDR3 protein. This table has approximately 830,000 distinct CDR3 sequences, 62% appearing once. This clonotype originated in a man aged 25 to 40 in good health. The sequenced material came from blood. The chain joins TRBV7-2 to TRBJ2-1; 7 bases match TRBD2. CDR3 residues: CASSEVAGVYNEQFF. In nucleotides, the CDR3 is TGTGCCAGCAGCGAAGTTGCGGGGGTTTACAATGAGCAGTTCTTC.